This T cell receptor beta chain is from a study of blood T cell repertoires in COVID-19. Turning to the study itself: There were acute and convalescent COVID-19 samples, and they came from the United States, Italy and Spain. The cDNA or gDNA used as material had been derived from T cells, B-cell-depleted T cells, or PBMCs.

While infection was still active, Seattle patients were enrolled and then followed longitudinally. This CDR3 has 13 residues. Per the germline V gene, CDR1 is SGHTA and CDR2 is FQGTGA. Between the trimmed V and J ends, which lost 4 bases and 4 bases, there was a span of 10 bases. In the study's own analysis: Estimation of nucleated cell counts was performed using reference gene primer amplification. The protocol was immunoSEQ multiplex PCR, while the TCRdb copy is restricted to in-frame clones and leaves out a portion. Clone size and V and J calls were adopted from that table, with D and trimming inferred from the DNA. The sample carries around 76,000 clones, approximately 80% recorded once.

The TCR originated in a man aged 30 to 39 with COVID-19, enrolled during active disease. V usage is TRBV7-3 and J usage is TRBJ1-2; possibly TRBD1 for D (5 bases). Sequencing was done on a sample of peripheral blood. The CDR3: CASSSLGGYGYTF. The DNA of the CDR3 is TGTGCCAGCAGCTCCCTGGGGGGCTATGGCTACACCTTC.